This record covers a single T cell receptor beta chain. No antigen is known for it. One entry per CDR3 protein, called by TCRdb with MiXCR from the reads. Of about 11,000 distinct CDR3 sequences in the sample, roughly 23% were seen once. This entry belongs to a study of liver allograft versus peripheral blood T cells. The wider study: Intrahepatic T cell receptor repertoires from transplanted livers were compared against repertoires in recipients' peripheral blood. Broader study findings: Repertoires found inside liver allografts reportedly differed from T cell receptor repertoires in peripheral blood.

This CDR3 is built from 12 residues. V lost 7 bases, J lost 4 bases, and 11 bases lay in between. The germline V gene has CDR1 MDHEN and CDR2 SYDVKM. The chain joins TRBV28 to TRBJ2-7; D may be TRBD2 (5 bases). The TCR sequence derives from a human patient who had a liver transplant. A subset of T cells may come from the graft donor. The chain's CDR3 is CASTTTIYEQYF. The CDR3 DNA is TGTGCCAGCACTACGACTATTTACGAGCAGTACTTC.